Below are 14 T cell receptor beta chains sequenced from a single sample in a study of long-term antiretroviral therapy in people with HIV. This was the immunoSEQ v3.0 assay at survey level. Produced via immunoSEQ multiplex PCR; TCRdb's table is partial and in-frame only. This sample has around 15,000 clones, with roughly 94% found just once. Specimen: unsorted PBMCs, collected 6 to 6.5 years after starting antiretroviral therapy. All receptors derive from a woman aged 45-60 years with HIV.

The chain combines TRBV4-1 with TRBJ2-7, with 7 nucleotides matching TRBD1. J was trimmed by 2 bases and V by 0 bases; bases with no gene match: 4. There are 15 residues in the CDR3. Germline V gene sequence: CDR1 MGHRA, CDR2 YSYEKL. CDR3 sequence reads: CASSQERDRTYEQYF. CDR3 DNA: TGCGCCAGCAGCCAAGAAAGGGACAGAACCTACGAGCAGTACTTC.

The chain links TRBV14 to TRBJ2-5; weak D call: TRBD2 (5 bases). The CDR3 has 11 residues. From germline, CDR1 is SGHDN and CDR2 FVKESK. Trimming pared 5 bases from V and 7 bases from J, leaving 8 bases between. The DNA of the CDR3 is TGTGCCAGCAGCTCCGGGGTGACCCAGTACTTC. It codes for CASSSGVTQYF. Supplemented by reference TRBV14 and TRBJ2-5, the full variable domain reads EAGVTQFPSHSVIEKGQTVTLRCDPISGHDNLYWYRRVMGKEIKFLLHFVKESKQDESGMPNNRFLAERTGGTYSTLKVQPAELEDSGVYFCASSSGVTQYFGPGTRLLVL.

The rearrangement uses TRBV4-2 and TRBJ2-7; D unclear. The CDR3 loop spans 15 amino acids. CDR1 is LGHNA and CDR2 is YNFKEQ in the germline V gene. Trimming took 5 bases from V and 2 from J, leaving 16 bases between them. The CDR3: CASSCPPLVAYEQYF. The CDR3 DNA follows: TGTGCCAGCAGCTGTCCCCCCTTGGTGGCCTACGAGCAGTACTTC.

V gene TRBV27 combines with J gene TRBJ2-1; the match to TRBD2 covers 15 bases. CDR1 is MNHEY, CDR2 SMNVEV, per germline (reference sequence). The V gene end was trimmed by 5 bases and the J gene end by 11 bases; junction bases not matched to a gene: 7. The CDR3 sequence is 15 residues long. The CDR3 protein is CASSLRTSGRAQQFF. As DNA, the CDR3 is TGTGCCAGCAGTCTGAGGACTAGCGGGAGGGCTCAGCAGTTCTTC.

The chain recombines TRBV19 with TRBJ2-1; TRBD2 might be the D (6 bases). The V end lost 4 bases, the J end lost 0 bases, and 16 bases lay between the germline ends. The CDR3 runs to 17 residues. Germline-derived CDR1 and CDR2 are LNHDA and SQIVND (reference sequence). CDR3 protein: CASSRGGGASSYNEQFF. In DNA form, the CDR3 reads TGTGCCAGTAGTAGGGGAGGTGGGGCCAGCTCCTACAATGAGCAGTTCTTC.

The chain carries TRBV7-9 and TRBJ2-3; the match to TRBD2 covers 7 bases. V lost 5 bases to trimming and J lost 1 base; unmatched junction nucleotides: 9. The CDR3 runs 16 residues. Per germline, CDR1 SEHNR and CDR2 FQNEAQ (reference sequence). DNA of the CDR3: TGTGCCAGCAGCCCCTCAGCGGGGACGGGCACAGATACGCAGTATTTT. Its translation is CASSPSAGTGTDTQYF.

V gene TRBV7-6 combines with J gene TRBJ2-1, with D possibly called TRBD1 or TRBD2 (5 bases each). V gave up 1 base and J gave up 7 bases, with 11 bases separating them. Germline V lookup: CDR1 SGHVS, CDR2 FNYEAQ. CDR3 length equals 14 residues. The DNA of the CDR3 is TGTGCCAGCAGCTTAGGTAACTGGGGGAATGAGCAGTTCTTC. Translating gives CASSLGNWGNEQFF.

V is TRBV20-1 and J is TRBJ2-1; D is ambiguous. CDR1 is DFQATT, CDR2 SNEGSKA, per germline (reference sequence). The CDR3 loop spans 11 amino acids. V was pared by 3 bases and J by 3 bases, with 3 bases between. CDR3 loop: CSASGYNEQFF. The CDR3 coding sequence is TGCAGTGCTAGTGGCTACAATGAGCAGTTCTTC.

The CDR3 region is CASTTGQYYEQYF. CDR3 DNA: TGTGCCAGCACTACCGGACAGTACTACGAGCAGTACTTC. This sequence joins TRBV6-6 and TRBJ2-7, with a possible D match to TRBD1 (6 bases). From germline, CDR1 is MNHNY and CDR2 SVGAGI (reference sequence). V was pared by 7 bases and J by 3 bases, with 13 bases between. CDR3 size: 13 residues.

The chain couples TRBV11-2 to TRBJ1-3; D gene unclear. V lost 1 base and J lost 1, with 11 bases in between. Looked up from germline, CDR1 is SGHAT and CDR2 is FQNNGV. This CDR3 contains 16 residues. The CDR3 here is CASSLAPTVSGNTIYF. Written as DNA, the CDR3 is TGTGCCAGCAGCTTAGCCCCCACGGTGTCTGGAAACACCATATATTTT.

This chain connects TRBV14 to TRBJ2-6; D may be TRBD1 (5 bases). The V end lost 1 base, the J end lost 2 bases, and 6 bases lay between the germline ends. The CDR3 contains 15 residues. Germline V gene lookup returns CDR1 SGHDN and CDR2 FVKESK. The CDR3: CASSQVRAGANVLTF. The DNA for the CDR3 is TGTGCCAGCAGCCAAGTCAGGGCTGGGGCCAACGTCCTGACTTTC.

CDR3 DNA sequence: TGTGCCAGCAGCGTTACGGACACTTCGCGCACTGAAGCTTTCTTT. Its protein is CASSVTDTSRTEAFF. V usage is TRBV7-2 and J usage is TRBJ1-1, with D perhaps matching TRBD1 (5 bases). The germline V gene encodes CDR1 SGHTA and CDR2 FQGNSA. V lost 5 bases, J lost 4 bases, and 17 bases lay in between. The CDR3 runs to 15 residues.

The chain joins TRBV5-1 to TRBJ2-3; 8 nucleotides align to TRBD2. This CDR3 is built from 18 residues. The J segment lost 3 bases and the V segment lost 4 bases, leaving 16 bases of the junction unmatched. Germline CDR1 reads SGHRS; CDR2 reads YFSETQ. The CDR3, as DNA: TGCGCCAGCAGCCCCCGAGGCAGCCGGGAGGGCTTGACAGATACGCAGTATTTT. Its protein product is CASSPRGSREGLTDTQYF.

This clone is a singleton in its sample. The genes are TRBV4-3 and TRBJ2-7; TRBD1 matches 8 bases. J was trimmed by 5 bases and V by 1 base; bases with no gene match: 7. CDR3 length: 15 amino acids. Germline V CDR1 and CDR2: LGHNA, YSLEER. The CDR3 sequence is CASSQGGQANHEQYF. The CDR3 coding sequence is TGCGCCAGCAGCCAAGGGGGACAGGCGAATCACGAGCAGTACTTC.